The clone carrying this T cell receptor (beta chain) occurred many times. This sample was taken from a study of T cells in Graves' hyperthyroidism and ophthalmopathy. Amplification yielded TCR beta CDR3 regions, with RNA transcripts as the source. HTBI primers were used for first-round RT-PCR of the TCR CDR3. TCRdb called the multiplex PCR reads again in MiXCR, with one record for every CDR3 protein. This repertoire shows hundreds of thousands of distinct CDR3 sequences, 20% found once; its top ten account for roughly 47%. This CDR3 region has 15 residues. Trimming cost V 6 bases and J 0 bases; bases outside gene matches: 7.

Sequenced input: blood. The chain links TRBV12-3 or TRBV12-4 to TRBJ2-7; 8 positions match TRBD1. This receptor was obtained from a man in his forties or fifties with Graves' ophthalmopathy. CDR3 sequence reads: CASSPWTGSSYEQYF. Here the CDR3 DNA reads TGTGCCAGCAGCCCTTGGACAGGGAGCTCCTACGAGCAGTACTTC.